The rows below give T cell receptor beta chains drawn from one sample of a study of naive CD8 T cells in extremely preterm neonates. TCRdb's copy holds only in-frame clones and misses some; the assay was immunoSEQ multiplex PCR. The sample consists of fewer than 25,000 clones, about 87% of them appearing once. Input material: naive CD8+ T cells from cord blood. These receptors were collected from a boy who was born preterm. CDR3s include the opening cysteine and the closing phenylalanine or tryptophan. Each record gives: V gene, D gene, J gene, clone size, CDR3 protein, CDR3 DNA. The D gene is left open where the match is weak. Clone size is stated in some rows and not others, as once, few, many or a class when expanded.

>TRBV27|.|TRBJ2-1|.
CASSWGGPDNEQFF
TGTGCCAGCAGTTGGGGGGGGCCAGACAATGAGCAGTTCTTC
>TRBV27|TRBD2|TRBJ2-1|.
CASSLMSSGAPAYNEQFF
TGTGCCAGCAGTTTAATGTCTAGCGGGGCGCCTGCCTACAATGAGCAGTTCTTC
>TRBV5-1|.|TRBJ2-6|.
CASSLDRSGANVLTF
TGCGCCAGCAGCTTGGACAGGTCTGGGGCCAACGTCCTGACTTTC
>TRBV18|TRBD1|TRBJ2-7|few
CASSPGQGAYEQYF
TGTGCCAGCTCACCGGGACAGGGGGCCTACGAGCAGTACTTC
>TRBV6-5|TRBD1|TRBJ1-1|.
CASSYSGGNTEAFF
TGTGCCAGCAGTTACTCAGGGGGCAACACTGAAGCTTTCTTT
>TRBV11-3|.|TRBJ2-5|.
CASSSVGETQYF
TGTGCCAGCAGCTCGGTCGGGGAGACCCAGTACTTC
>TRBV11-2|TRBD2|TRBJ2-7|once
CASSLASGGVYEQYF
TGTGCCAGCAGCTTAGCTAGCGGGGGTGTGTACGAGCAGTACTTC
>TRBV4-3|.|TRBJ2-3|.
CASSRHSTDTQYF
TGCGCCAGCAGCCGACATAGCACAGATACGCAGTATTTT
>TRBV19|TRBD1|TRBJ2-7|.
CASSIVRDRVYEQYF
TGTGCCAGTAGTATAGTCCGGGACAGGGTTTACGAGCAGTACTTC
>TRBV7-8|.|TRBJ1-2|.
CASSLAGGYYGYTF
TGTGCCAGCAGCTTAGCAGGGGGATACTATGGCTACACCTTC
>TRBV13|.|TRBJ1-4|.
CASSFGGKTTNEKLFF
TGTGCCAGCAGCTTCGGAGGGAAGACAACTAATGAAAAACTGTTTTTT
>TRBV4-2|.|TRBJ1-1|.
CASSHTGANTEAFF
TGTGCCAGCAGCCATACGGGGGCGAACACTGAAGCTTTCTTT
>TRBV30|TRBD2|TRBJ2-1|.
CAWRARGYPYNEQFF
TGTGCCTGGAGGGCGCGGGGGTACCCCTACAATGAGCAGTTCTTC
>TRBV4-1|.|TRBJ2-7|.
CASSQERLAYEQYF
TGCGCCAGCAGCCAAGAAAGACTAGCCTACGAGCAGTACTTC
>TRBV19|TRBD1|TRBJ2-7|.
CASSMDRGREQYF
TGTGCCAGTAGTATGGACAGGGGGCGCGAGCAGTACTTC
>TRBV6-4|.|TRBJ1-6|few
CASSDGGNSPLHF
TGTGCCAGCAGTGACGGGGGCAATTCACCCCTCCACTTT
>TRBV5-1|TRBD1|TRBJ1-6|.
CASSLKDRGEYNSPLHF
TGCGCCAGCAGCTTGAAGGACAGGGGGGAGTATAATTCACCCCTCCACTTT
>TRBV11-2|.|TRBJ2-7|.
CASSLGHSYEQYF
TGTGCCAGCAGCTTAGGACACTCCTACGAGCAGTACTTC
>TRBV5-1|TRBD1|TRBJ2-7|.
CASVGTASYEQYF
TGCGCCAGCGTCGGGACAGCTTCCTACGAGCAGTACTTC
>TRBV9|.|TRBJ2-5|.
CASSAPWAGETQYF
TGTGCCAGCAGCGCCCCCTGGGCCGGGGAGACCCAGTACTTC
>TRBV4-1|.|TRBJ2-7|.
CASSQGRNSYEQYF
TGCGCCAGCAGCCAGGGACGGAATTCCTACGAGCAGTACTTC
>TRBV5-1|.|TRBJ1-5|.
CASSFQGNQPQHF
TGCGCCAGCAGCTTCCAGGGCAATCAGCCCCAGCATTTT
>TRBV30|TRBD1|TRBJ2-5|.
CAWRGTAVQETQYF
TGTGCCTGGAGGGGGACAGCGGTTCAAGAGACCCAGTACTTC
>TRBV4-1|TRBD1|TRBJ1-1|.
CASSQDWRQGVGAFF
TGCGCCAGCAGCCAAGATTGGAGACAGGGGGTAGGGGCTTTCTTT
>TRBV27|TRBD1|TRBJ2-7|.
CASSLGTAYEQYF
TGTGCCAGCAGTTTAGGGACAGCCTACGAGCAGTACTTC
>TRBV13|.|TRBJ2-3|.
CASSSRDSTDTQYF
TGTGCCAGCAGCTCCCGGGACAGCACAGATACGCAGTATTTT
>TRBV11-3|.|TRBJ2-5|once
CASSFQETQYF
TGTGCCAGCAGCTTCCAAGAGACCCAGTACTTC
>TRBV9|.|TRBJ2-7|.
CATGGFSYEQYF
TGTGCCACCGGGGGTTTTTCCTACGAGCAGTACTTC
>TRBV5-5|.|TRBJ1-1|.
CASSLGRTEAFF
TGTGCCAGCAGCTTGGGCAGGACTGAAGCTTTCTTT
>TRBV9|TRBD2|TRBJ2-3|.
CASSPHSGGASDTQYF
TGTGCCAGCAGCCCCCATAGCGGGGGGGCCTCAGATACGCAGTATTTT
>TRBV5-6|.|TRBJ1-1|.
CASSLNTEAFF
TGTGCCAGCAGCTTGAACACTGAAGCTTTCTTT
>TRBV11-3|TRBD1|TRBJ1-6|.
CASSSGGSYNSPLHF
TGTGCCAGCAGCTCAGGGGGCTCCTATAATTCACCCCTCCACTTT
>TRBV9|.|TRBJ2-3|.
CASSVGDTQYF
TGTGCCAGCAGCGTAGGTGATACGCAGTATTTT
>TRBV5-1|.|TRBJ1-1|.
CASSLGTEAFF
TGCGCCAGCAGCTTGGGAACTGAAGCTTTCTTT
>TRBV7-9|.|TRBJ2-3|once
CASSTGPTDTQYF
TGTGCCAGCAGCACGGGGCCCACAGATACGCAGTATTTT
>TRBV7-9|TRBD1|TRBJ2-1|.
CASSFQGAYNEQFF
TGTGCCAGCAGCTTCCAGGGGGCCTACAATGAGCAGTTCTTC
>TRBV13|TRBD2|TRBJ2-3|.
CASSQASGFPTDTQYF
TGTGCCAGCAGCCAAGCTAGCGGGTTCCCCACAGATACGCAGTATTTT
>TRBV4-3|.|TRBJ1-1|.
CASSQDRDTEAFF
TGCGCCAGCAGCCAAGACAGGGACACTGAAGCTTTCTTT
>TRBV6-5|TRBD1|TRBJ1-2|.
CASSYLDRGANYGYTF
TGTGCCAGCAGTTACCTCGACAGGGGAGCTAACTATGGCTACACCTTC
>TRBV4-2|TRBD1|TRBJ2-7|.
CASSPGQGSYEQYF
TGTGCCAGCAGCCCGGGACAGGGCTCCTACGAGCAGTACTTC
>TRBV11-2|.|TRBJ2-7|.
CASSLGSPYEQYF
TGTGCCAGCAGCTTAGGGTCCCCTTACGAGCAGTACTTC
>TRBV25-1|.|TRBJ1-5|.
CASSQGNNQPQHF
TGTGCCAGCAGTCAGGGGAACAATCAGCCCCAGCATTTT
>TRBV10-2|TRBD2|TRBJ2-1|.
CASSESLAGGYNEQFF
TGCGCCAGCAGTGAGTCGCTAGCGGGGGGTTACAATGAGCAGTTCTTC